This T cell receptor (beta chain) was sequenced in a study of read filtering for tumor transcriptome and immune sequencing (dated by TCRdb to 2018 to 2020). Broadly, across the study: The cohort consisted of approximately 17 male and over eleven female patients, with a mean age of about 70 years and an age range of about 47 to 85. By revised international staging, 8 or 9 patients were R-ISS I, around 15 were R-ISS II and about 7 were R-ISS III. Whole-transcriptome libraries were prepared with the TruSeq RNA Access Library Prep Kit after DNase treatment. TCR-region mapped reads per sample ranged from about 3.5 to 11 million with IR-seq versus only roughly 75 to 1273 with RNA-seq. Using the same bone marrow samples, the study compared TCR repertoires obtained by targeted immune repertoire sequencing with those obtained by bulk whole-transcriptome sequencing. A main aim was a read-filtering strategy for immune repertoire data, specifically whether clonotypes supported by a single read should be removed.

Clipping removes 4 bases from V and 0 bases from J, with 6 as the unmatched junction base count. Based on the germline V gene, the CDR1 and CDR2 sequences are SGHRS and YFSETQ. Including the terminal cysteine and phenylalanine, the CDR3 comprises 16 residues. Kept here is only the CDR3 DNA, which spans 48 bases and is read in frame from base 1. Starting from roughly 0.4 ug RNA, TCR libraries were constructed with the Immunoverse kit using molecular barcoded adaptors that cover the alpha/delta and beta/gamma chains. TCR library preparation used the same RNA that went into transcriptome sequencing. Sequencing of the TCR libraries was done on an Illumina HiSeq 4000 with 2 x 150 cycles. As for the original processing: With MiXCR, TCR reads were aligned to human V, D, J and C references and assembled into CDR3 clonotypes, with quality filtering and error correction included. The tcR package in R was used to analyze clonotype counts and gene usage diversity. For inspection of raw mapping reads, RNA-seq reads were mapped by STAR aligner version 2.5.3a onto GRCh37 of the human genome. To test the effect of sequencing depth on detected clonotypes, IR-seq fastq files were randomly downsampled using Seqtk 1.3. TCRdb reprocessing: public reads trimmed at Q25 with fastp, clones called with MiXCR, in-frame beta chains kept. Entries that share a CDR3 protein sequence are merged under the most common genes and DNA. The authors' filters were not applied to this entry. The sample table shows tens of thousands of distinct CDR3 sequences, and approximately 15% are seen once. The ten biggest clones cover approximately 47% of the sample.

Here is what the overall study found, with its caveats: Clonotypes were captured by IR-seq at much higher depth and more reliably than by RNA-seq, and smaller IR-seq throughput was sufficient for identification of most shared clonotypes. Single-read clonotypes made up about 82% of clonotypes but about 3.6% of total reads in IR-seq, and about three quarters of clonotypes and 35% to 55% of reads in RNA-seq. The correlation between IR-seq and RNA-seq shared clonotype proportions was increased by removal of single-read clonotypes. The sorted CD138-negative fraction was not purified T cells but a mixed bone marrow immune population.

Bone marrow was sampled from every patient at the time of active disease. Ficoll-Hypaque density gradient centrifugation was used to isolate bone marrow mononuclear cells. Myeloma plasma cells were removed and CD138-negative cells were obtained by negative selection following labeling with CD138 magnetic microbeads on a MACS separator. Purity of the isolated cells was checked by flow cytometry on an Attune NxT using CD138 antibodies. Total RNA was extracted using TRIzol reagent and was quantified on a NanoDrop spectrophotometer. Paired RNA-seq and IR-seq were performed on each patient's CD138-negative bone marrow sample. This clonotype has at least ten counts. Its binding antigen is unknown. There are no base qualities to consult, and no much larger clone falls within one base.

The chain is encoded by TRBV5-1 joined to TRBJ2-1; 8 bases in the middle match TRBD2. What was sequenced was a population of CD138-negative cells sorted from bone marrow. The cell subset or site label here, explained by the study, means: bone marrow mononuclear cells depleted of CD138+ plasma/myeloma cells by negative magnetic selection. This sequence was found in a donor aged 40 or older with multiple myeloma. The DNA sequence reads TGCGCCAGCAGCCATGAGCGGGGGAGCTCCTACAATGAGCAGTTCTTC. It translates to CASSHERGSSYNEQFF.